This paragraph reports one TCR beta chain. This sample was included in a study of T cell clones after liver transplantation. Only in-frame clones appear in the TCRdb table, and some are missing; sequencing was by immunoSEQ multiplex PCR. The repertoire consists of more than 7,500 clones, with about 78% occurring once and the leading ten covering roughly 51%. The CDR3 extends over 16 amino acids. V trimming: 3 bases; J trimming: 4 bases; junction bases outside the gene matches: 7. Germline loops: CDR1 SNHLY, CDR2 FYNNEI. This receptor was identified in a human patient who received a liver transplant. Among the T cells, some may be from the graft donor. V and J are TRBV2 and TRBJ1-5; 9 nucleotides match TRBD1. This specimen consisted of CD8+ T cells from blood, obtained at the 22-month timepoint. The CDR3 reads CASSDTGTGMNQPQHF. The CDR3 bases are TGTGCCAGCAGTGACACCGGGACAGGGATGAATCAGCCCCAGCATTTT. Full variable domain (rest looked up from reference TRBV2 and TRBJ1-5): EPEVTQTPSHQVTQMGQEVILRCVPISNHLYFYWYRQILGQKVEFLVSFYNNEISEKSEIFDDQFSVERPDGSNFTLKIRSTKLEDSAMYFCASSDTGTGMNQPQHFGDGTRLSIL.